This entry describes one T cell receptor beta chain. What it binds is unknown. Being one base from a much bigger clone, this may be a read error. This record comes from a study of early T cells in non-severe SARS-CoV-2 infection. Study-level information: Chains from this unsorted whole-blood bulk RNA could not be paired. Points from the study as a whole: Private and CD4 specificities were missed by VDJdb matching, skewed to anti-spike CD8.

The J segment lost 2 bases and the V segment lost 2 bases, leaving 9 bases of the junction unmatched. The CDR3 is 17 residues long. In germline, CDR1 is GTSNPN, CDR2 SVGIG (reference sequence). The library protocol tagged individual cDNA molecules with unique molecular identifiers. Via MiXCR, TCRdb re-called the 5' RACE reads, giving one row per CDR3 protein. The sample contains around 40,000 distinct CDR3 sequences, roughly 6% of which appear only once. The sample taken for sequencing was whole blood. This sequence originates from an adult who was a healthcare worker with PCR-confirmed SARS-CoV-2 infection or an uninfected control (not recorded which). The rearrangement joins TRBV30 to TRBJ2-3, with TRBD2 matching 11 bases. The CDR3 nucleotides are TGTGCCTGGAGTCTCTCTAGCGGGAGGACTGTCACAGATACGCAGTATTTT. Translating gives CAWSLSSGRTVTDTQYF.